This TCR beta chain was captured by sequencing in a study of OX40 agonist ivuxolimab in advanced cancers. For the study at large: Ivuxolimab, an agonistic anti-OX40 (CD134) antibody, was given to patients. Whole-study results and caveats: At doses 0.1 to 3.0 mg/kg, CD4+ and CD8+ clones expanded.

Generated by immunoSEQ multiplex PCR, the TCRdb table keeps only in-frame clones and is missing some. Of 50,000 or so clones listed, about 90% are singletons. CDR3 length equals 14 residues. In germline, CDR1 is SNHLY, CDR2 FYNNEI. J was trimmed by 6 bases and V by 6 bases; bases with no gene match: 7. On this clone: Its matching antigen is unknown.

Blood draws occurred at baseline, cycle 4 day 1, and cycle 7 day 1. The input for sequencing was CD4+ or CD8+ T cells sorted from blood, taken in a trial of the OX40 agonist ivuxolimab. The receptor was derived from an adult with an advanced solid tumor such as melanoma, head and neck, liver or kidney cancer. The chain is built from TRBV2 and TRBJ1-4; TRBD1 matches 7 bases. The CDR3 DNA reads as TGTGCCAGCAGGCTCTCAGGGGGGGATGAAAAACTGTTTTTT. Translated: CASRLSGGDEKLFF.